This T cell receptor (beta chain) derives from a study of T cells in Graves' hyperthyroidism and ophthalmopathy (dated 2019 in TCRdb). In the study overall: Peripheral blood was sampled at the time of initial diagnosis, prior to any treatment. A discovery cohort of about a hundred patients, 43 with Graves' ophthalmopathy and about 58 with stable Graves' hyperthyroidism, was used to find distinguishing TCR V-J signatures. An independent validation cohort of 18 to 20 hyperthyroidism patients and about 15 patients who later progressed to ophthalmopathy tested prospective prediction of ophthalmopathy. The approximately 100 discovery patients were randomly divided into training and test sets at a 7:3 ratio. The study also compared thyroid tissue and blood T-cell repertoires from five or six Graves' hyperthyroidism patients. Following sampling, methimazole starting at 30 mg daily was given to hyperthyroidism patients, and high-dose intravenous methylprednisolone was given to ophthalmopathy patients. According to the paper, TCR Vbeta CDR3 sequencing was carried out on about 140 peripheral blood samples, which came from fewer than 50 ophthalmopathy, around 75 hyperthyroidism and 17 progressor patients. Paper-wide results and their limitations: In validation, progression to ophthalmopathy was predicted by the model with 65% to 71% sensitivity and around 76% specificity, a median of around 6.5 months before onset. Most expanded thyroid clonotypes (frequency above 0.001) were also detected in blood, a finding suggesting that blood repertoires may reflect thyroid immune responses. No statistical method was used to set the sample size in advance, and investigators knew the group allocation. A 13 V-J signature model separated ophthalmopathy from stable hyperthyroidism, with over 85% sensitivity and about 81% specificity in cross-validation and 80%/75% in testing.

The TCR beta CDR3 regions were amplified from RNA transcripts. A first-round RT-PCR of the TCR CDR3 used the HTBI primer set with the Qiagen OneStep RT-PCR kit. A second multiplex PCR round built the libraries, followed by size selection and purification. The libraries were sequenced on an Illumina HiSeq2000 using paired-end 100 bp reads. The source study handled its data this way. SOAPnuke was used to process the raw data, throwing out any read that contained adapters or uncalled bases, had a mean Phred below 15, or lacked an exact constant-primer or identifier match. COPE v1.2.5 was used to merge high-quality paired reads, and clonotypes were defined as unique nucleotide sequences. Clonotypes were aligned to IMGT TRBV, TRBD and TRBJ reference segments using MiTCR v1.1. The analysis was restricted to V-J combinations with a frequency above 0.0001, which together covered over 99% of the repertoires. The TCS score was defined as F50 (clonal expansion) divided by E x V (chaos), with BLOSUM62-based TCRdist calculated between CDR3 peptides within each V-J. Welch's t-statistics and random forest reduced approximately 520 V-J features to 13, which were used in a naive Bayes classifier (R e1071). The public sequencing data were trimmed at Q25 with fastp and processed into clonotypes with MiXCR by TCRdb, which kept only in-frame beta chains. Records with the same CDR3 protein are collapsed into one entry carrying the most frequent genes and DNA. None of the V and J calls come from the authors' own analysis; TCRdb made them. In this sample the table shows over 200,000 distinct CDR3 sequences, roughly 15% of which occur a single time. Less than 15% of the sample lies in the top ten.

From the cysteine through the phenylalanine, the CDR3 covers 12 amino acids. Only the CDR3 DNA is retained, 36 bases long and in frame from the first base. In the germline V gene (reference sequence), CDR1 corresponds to LNHDA and CDR2 to SQIVND. The junction shows trimming of 6 bases on V and 7 bases on J, and the gene matches do not reach 5 bases of it. Hyperthyroidism patients were aged 18 to 65 years and newly diagnosed, with disease duration of less than 2 months. Any patient with an uncontrolled infection, another autoimmune disease, pregnancy or lactation was excluded. Diagnoses relied on clinical symptoms, serum thyroxine and TRAb, thyroid ultrasound and orbital computed tomography. Blood from progressor patients was collected at the time of first diagnosis with hyperthyroidism, before any ophthalmopathy symptoms had appeared. Ficoll-Paque density gradient centrifugation was used to isolate PBMCs from about 9.4 ml of fresh peripheral blood. Progressor patients were first diagnosed with Graves' hyperthyroidism and then developed ophthalmopathy during follow-up. Total RNA was extracted with Trizol reagent, and quality was checked on an Agilent 2100 Bioanalyzer.

For this clonotype: Its cognate antigen has yet to be identified. Per-base qualities were not stored, and no clone one base away is much larger.

The sample was blood. The receptor's source is a woman between 40 and 55 years old with Graves' hyperthyroidism that later progressed to Graves' ophthalmopathy. The rearranged chain carries TRBV19 and TRBJ1-1; 7 central bases correspond to TRBD1. The sequenced DNA is TGTGCCAGTAGCCCAGGGACAGATGAAGCTTTCTTT. It translates as CASSPGTDEAFF.